The rows below give T cell receptor beta chains drawn from one sample of a study of blood T cell repertoires in COVID-19. The data were produced by immunoSEQ multiplex PCR, yet TCRdb's version contains in-frame clones alone and is incomplete. The table lists approximately 50,000 clones, about 89% of them singletons. The sequenced material came from peripheral blood. Receptors were obtained from a human donor in a cohort sampled during active COVID-19. Each CDR3 is given with its conserved first and last residue. Fields, in order: J gene, clone size, V gene, D gene, CDR3 protein, CDR3 DNA. D genes are given only for firm matches. The size field is filled for only some rows; it gives once, few, many or a size class.

TRBJ2-3 | NA | TRBV7-3 | TRBD2 | CASSPPTSGTDTQYF | TGTGCCAGCAGCCCACCGACTAGCGGCACAGATACGCAGTATTTT
TRBJ2-7 | NA | TRBV6-5 | NA | CASRDSFSYEQYF | TGTGCCAGCAGAGACAGCTTCTCCTACGAGCAGTACTTC
TRBJ2-7 | NA | TRBV6-5 | TRBD1 | CASISIRGRMYEQYF | TGTGCCAGCATTTCAATAAGGGGGCGTATGTACGAGCAGTACTTC
TRBJ1-1 | NA | TRBV28 | NA | CASSLLWTPMNTEAFF | TGTGCCAGCAGTTTACTGTGGACACCTATGAACACTGAAGCTTTCTTT
TRBJ1-4 | NA | TRBV7-9 | NA | CASSPGGRAYNEKLFF | TGTGCCAGCAGCCCGGGGGGCAGGGCCTATAATGAAAAACTGTTTTTT
TRBJ2-7 | few | TRBV11-2 | NA | CASSSASSNEQYF | TGTGCCAGCAGCTCGGCTAGCTCCAACGAGCAGTACTTC
TRBJ2-1 | NA | TRBV15 | TRBD2 | CATSPGGPYNEQFF | TGTGCCACCAGCCCGGGGGGACCCTACAATGAGCAGTTCTTC
TRBJ2-2 | NA | TRBV29-1 | NA | CSVATGDESGELFF | TGCAGCGTTGCGACAGGTGATGAGTCCGGGGAGCTGTTTTTT
TRBJ1-5 | NA | TRBV27 | TRBD1 | CASSAGQRGQPQHF | TGTGCCAGCAGTGCGGGACAGCGCGGTCAGCCCCAGCATTTT
TRBJ2-5 | NA | TRBV24-1 | TRBD2 | CATSDPGLAGAETQYF | TGTGCCACCAGTGATCCGGGACTAGCGGGGGCAGAGACCCAGTACTTC
TRBJ2-7 | NA | TRBV5-6 | NA | CASSITRLRIDEQYF | TGTGCCAGCAGCATTACCAGGCTAAGGATCGACGAGCAGTACTTC
TRBJ2-4 | NA | TRBV4-1 | TRBD2 | CASSQVGLLAKNIQYF | TGCGCCAGCAGCCAAGTGGGACTACTAGCCAAAAACATTCAGTACTTC
TRBJ2-7 | once | TRBV21-1 | NA | CASSVQGVGYEQYF | TGTGCCAGCAGCGTACAGGGGGTAGGATACGAGCAGTACTTC
TRBJ2-4 | once | TRBV5-1 | NA | CASSLRGLAGTKNIQYF | TGCGCCAGCAGCTTGAGGGGGCTAGCGGGTACCAAAAACATTCAGTACTTC
TRBJ2-1 | once | TRBV11-2 | TRBD2 | CASSSGLAGGGQFF | TGTGCCAGCAGCTCGGGACTAGCGGGAGGGGGGCAGTTCTTC
TRBJ1-1 | NA | TRBV7-8 | NA | CASSEGGGFFRSTEAFF | TGTGCCAGCAGCGAGGGTGGGGGGTTCTTTAGATCCACTGAAGCTTTCTTT